This TCR beta chain was captured by sequencing in a study of naive and memory T cell subsets. The SP2 primer and nested alpha and beta constant region primers amplified ligated cDNA in four rounds. TCRdb used MiXCR to reprocess the 5' RACE reads, holding one entry per CDR3 protein. Of tens of thousands of distinct CDR3 sequences listed, 7.2% were seen once; the top ten hold 8% to 10%. Study findings and constraints: This RNA-based method may be sensitive to activation-related transcript changes.

TCR cDNA received a 3' ligated oligonucleotide that carried a UMI. Cells were not sorted; total RNA input targeted roughly 1 to 1,100 ng. This clonotype has more than one count but fewer than ten. Its target is unknown. CDR1 is SGHRS and CDR2 is YFSETQ in the germline V gene. The CDR3 loop spans 15 amino acids. With 0 bases removed from V and 2 bases from J, the gap between germline ends came to 11 bases. The genes are TRBV5-1 and TRBJ1-1; no clear D gene. The TCR originated in a male donor in good health. In nucleotides, the CDR3 is TGCGCCAGCAGCTTGGTTGTTTCAAGCAACACTGAAGCTTTCTTT. Translation: CASSLVVSSNTEAFF.